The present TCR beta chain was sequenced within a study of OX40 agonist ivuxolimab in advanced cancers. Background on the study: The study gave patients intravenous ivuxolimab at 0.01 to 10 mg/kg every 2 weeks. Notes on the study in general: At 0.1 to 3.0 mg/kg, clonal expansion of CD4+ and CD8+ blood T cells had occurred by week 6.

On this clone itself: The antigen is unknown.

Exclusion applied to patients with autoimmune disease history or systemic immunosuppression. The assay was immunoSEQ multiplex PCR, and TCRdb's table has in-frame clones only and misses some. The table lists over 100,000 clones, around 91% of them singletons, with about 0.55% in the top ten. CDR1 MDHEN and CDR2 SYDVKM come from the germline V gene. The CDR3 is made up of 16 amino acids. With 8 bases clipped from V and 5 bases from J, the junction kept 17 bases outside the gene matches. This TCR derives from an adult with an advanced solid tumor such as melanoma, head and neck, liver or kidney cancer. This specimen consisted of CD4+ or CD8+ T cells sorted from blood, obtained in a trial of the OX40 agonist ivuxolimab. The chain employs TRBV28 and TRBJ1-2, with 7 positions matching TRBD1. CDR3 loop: CASDVYPNRGGYGYTF. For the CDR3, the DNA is TGTGCCAGCGACGTATACCCCAACAGGGGCGGATATGGCTACACCTTC.